Following are 31 T cell receptor beta chains from one sample sequenced in a study of shared clonotypes between healthy human individuals. Some clones are missing from TCRdb's copy, which holds only in-frame ones; the method was immunoSEQ multiplex PCR. In the table there are about 650,000 clones, roughly 96% of which are singletons. Naive CD8 cells lacked CD45RO and underwent positive selection for CCR7, leaving out terminally differentiated effector memory CD45RA+ cells. The source material was naive CD8+ T cells sorted from blood. These receptors came from a woman in her thirties in good health.

This chain links TRBV9 with TRBJ2-1; TRBD2 matches 12 bases. V lost 1 base to trimming and J lost 8 bases; unmatched junction nucleotides: 7. CDR1 is SGDLS and CDR2 is YYNGEE in the germline V gene. This CDR3 has 16 residues. The CDR3 protein is CASSVPLAGGGDEQFF. The DNA of the CDR3 is TGTGCCAGCAGCGTACCACTAGCGGGAGGTGGTGATGAGCAGTTCTTC.

The chain recombines TRBV6-5 with TRBJ2-1, with D tentatively TRBD2 (5 bases). V was clipped by 1 base and J by 5 bases, with 9 bases between them. This CDR3 is built from 14 residues. Germline CDR1 is MNHEY and CDR2 is SVGAGI. The CDR3 nucleotides read TGTGCCAGCAGTTACTTGGGGAGCCACAATGAGCAGTTCTTC. Its translation: CASSYLGSHNEQFF.

The chain is built from TRBV15 and TRBJ2-7, with D perhaps given as TRBD1 or TRBD2 (5 bases each). V was clipped by 1 base and J by 2 bases, with 9 bases between them. The CDR3 has 14 residues. Looked up from germline, CDR1 is LNHNV and CDR2 is YYDKDF (reference sequence). This CDR3 is CATSRGGVAYEQYF. DNA of the CDR3: TGTGCCACCAGCAGAGGAGGGGTCGCCTACGAGCAGTACTTC.

The chain joins TRBV5-5 to TRBJ2-7, with 10 bases that match TRBD2. With V trimmed by 2 bases and J by 3 bases, 2 bases remained unmatched. Per germline, CDR1 SGHKS and CDR2 YYEKEE (reference sequence). There are 14 residues in the CDR3. CDR3 loop: CASSFLAGDYEQYF. The DNA for the CDR3 is TGTGCCAGCAGCTTTCTAGCGGGGGACTACGAGCAGTACTTC.

The chain combines TRBV6-1 with TRBJ1-1; 11 nucleotides agree with TRBD1. Germline CDR1 MNHNS, CDR2 SASEGT. The CDR3 has 12 residues. Unmatched junction bases numbered 3, after V lost 9 bases and J lost 6 bases. This CDR3 is CARKGQGAEAFF. The CDR3 coding sequence is TGTGCCAGGAAGGGACAGGGGGCTGAAGCTTTCTTT.

Notes on this clone: The identical CDR3 is also encoded by other nucleotide sequences in the sample. This chain connects TRBV5-1 to TRBJ2-7; D might be TRBD1 (5 bases). This CDR3 is built from 13 residues. CDR1 is SGHRS, CDR2 YFSETQ, per germline. The V end lost 2 bases, the J end lost 2 bases, and 8 bases lay between the germline ends. CDR3 nucleotides: TGCGCCAGCAGCTTTGACAGAACCTACGAGCAGTACTTC. Translating gives CASSFDRTYEQYF.

V usage is TRBV30 and J usage is TRBJ2-7; perhaps TRBD2 as D (6 bases). CDR3 size: 12 residues. V was shortened by 4 bases and J by 5 bases, with 12 bases between the two germline ends. CDR1 GTSNPN and CDR2 SVGIG come from the germline V gene (reference sequence). The CDR3 region has the DNA TGTGCCTGGAACCGGGACTCACACGAGCAGTACTTC. Its translation: CAWNRDSHEQYF.

The chain combines TRBV28 with TRBJ2-7, with D unresolved. CDR1 is MDHEN and CDR2 is SYDVKM in the germline V gene. V gave up 3 bases and J gave up 2 bases, with 11 bases separating them. The CDR3 totals 14 residues. The CDR3 reads CASSFEARTYEQYF. The CDR3 nucleotides read TGTGCCAGCAGTTTCGAGGCGAGAACCTACGAGCAGTACTTC.

The chain joins TRBV6-5 to TRBJ2-3; 8 bases are shared with TRBD2. The trim removed 7 bases at V and 5 bases at J, leaving 8 bases unmatched. From germline, CDR1 is MNHEY and CDR2 SVGAGI. This CDR3 is 14 amino acids long. The CDR3 here is CASIRREGVDTQYF. Here the CDR3 DNA reads TGTGCCAGCATCAGACGGGAGGGGGTAGATACGCAGTATTTT.

About this clone itself: The sample holds other DNA sequences that translate to the same CDR3. V usage is TRBV27 and J usage is TRBJ2-7; 13 positions agree with TRBD2. V shed 3 bases and J 2 bases; nucleotides not matched to a gene: 1. The CDR3 sequence is 15 residues long. The germline V gene encodes CDR1 MNHEY and CDR2 SMNVEV (reference sequence). CDR3 residues: CASSFGTSGTYEQYF. The CDR3 DNA follows: TGTGCCAGCAGTTTCGGGACTAGCGGGACCTACGAGCAGTACTTC.

DNA for the CDR3: TGTGCCAGCAGCTTGGGGACACTCCAAGAGACCCAGTACTTC. Translation: CASSLGTLQETQYF. The chain recombines TRBV7-9 with TRBJ2-5; perhaps TRBD1 as D (6 bases). CDR1 and CDR2 from the germline V gene are SEHNR and FQNEAQ (reference sequence). V shed 3 bases and J shed 1 base, with 9 bases lying between them. The CDR3 is made up of 14 amino acids.

The V gene is TRBV5-4, the J gene TRBJ2-3; D may be TRBD1 or TRBD2 (5 bases each). The V end lost 4 bases, the J end lost 0 bases, and 15 bases lay between the germline ends. This CDR3 spans 16 amino acids. Germline lookup yields CDR1 SGHNT and CDR2 YYREEE (reference sequence). In nucleotides, the CDR3 is TGTGCCAGCAGCACCCCGGGGACCCGGAGCACAGATACGCAGTATTTT. It translates to CASSTPGTRSTDTQYF. Variable domain in full (rest from reference TRBV5-4 and TRBJ2-3): ETGVTQSPTHLIKTRGQQVTLRCSSQSGHNTVSWYQQALGQGPQFIFQYYREEENGRGNFPPRFSGLQFPNYSSELNVNALELDDSALYLCASSTPGTRSTDTQYFGPGTRLTVL.

The chain is built from TRBV5-4 and TRBJ2-1; D is unclear. The V end was cut by 7 bases, the J end by 6 bases, with 8 bases between. Germline V CDR1 and CDR2: SGHNT, YYREEE (reference sequence). This CDR3 is built from 11 residues. CDR3 amino acids: CASFSGNEQFF. The DNA of the CDR3 is TGTGCCAGCTTCTCCGGCAATGAGCAGTTCTTC.

A remark on this clone: The sample holds other DNA sequences that translate to the same CDR3. The genes are TRBV29-1 and TRBJ2-7; 10 positions match TRBD1. V lost 6 bases and J lost 1; bases outside the gene matches: 3. The CDR3 loop spans 13 amino acids. The germline gives CDR1 SQVTM, CDR2 ANQGSEA. This chain's CDR3 is CSVRDRGSYEQYF. DNA of the CDR3: TGCAGCGTACGGGACAGGGGTTCCTACGAGCAGTACTTC.

This rearrangement joins TRBV30 to TRBJ2-1, with 7 nucleotides matching TRBD2. Losses at the gene ends were 0 bases for V and 5 bases for J; bases not matched to a gene: 7. Germline V gene lookup returns CDR1 GTSNPN and CDR2 SVGIG (reference sequence). This CDR3 spans 15 amino acids. In DNA form, the CDR3 reads TGTGCCTGGAGTGTAAGGGCTAGCGGCCACAATGAGCAGTTCTTC. Amino acid sequence: CAWSVRASGHNEQFF.

The chain links TRBV27 to TRBJ2-5, with a tentative D call TRBD2 (5 bases). CDR1 and CDR2 (germline): MNHEY, SMNVEV (reference sequence). The V end lost 1 base, the J end lost 2 bases, and 11 bases lay between the germline ends. The CDR3 totals 15 residues. The CDR3 bases are TGTGCCAGCAGTTTATTGAGCGGAGTACAAGAGACCCAGTACTTC. It is translated as CASSLLSGVQETQYF.

The rearrangement joins TRBV4-1 to TRBJ1-5, with 9 bases fitting TRBD1. Looked up from germline, CDR1 is MGHRA and CDR2 is YSYEKL. The V and J ends lost 4 bases and 1 base, in that order; junction bases with no gene match: 2. CDR3 length: 15 amino acids. The CDR3 nucleotides are TGCGCCAGCAGCCCAGGACAGGGGAGCAATCAGCCCCAGCATTTT. Translating it yields CASSPGQGSNQPQHF.

The CDR3 loop is CASSLLRGSGYGYTF. Here the CDR3 DNA reads TGTGCCAGCAGTTTATTGCGGGGCTCTGGGTATGGCTACACCTTC. The rearrangement joins TRBV28 to TRBJ1-2, with D possibly being TRBD1 (5 bases). From germline, CDR1 is MDHEN and CDR2 SYDVKM. This CDR3 comprises 15 residues. V lost 1 base, J lost 5 bases, and 14 bases lay in between.

The chain couples TRBV5-5 to TRBJ2-5, with TRBD2 matching 14 bases. The length of the CDR3 is 16 residues. The junction had 6 bases not matched to a gene; V was cut back by 4 bases and J by 4 bases. CDR1 and CDR2 (germline): SGHKS, YYEKEE (reference sequence). The CDR3 bases are TGTGCCAGCAGCCCGGGACTAGCGGGAGTGGGAGAGACCCAGTACTTC. Translated, it gives CASSPGLAGVGETQYF.

The chain is built from TRBV27 and TRBJ2-3; D may match TRBD1 or TRBD2 (6 bases each). Trimming pared 6 bases from V and 2 bases from J, leaving 15 bases between. The CDR3 runs to 15 residues. Germline CDR1 is MNHEY and CDR2 is SMNVEV (reference sequence). CDR3 residues: CASSSGGGPTDTQYF. Written as DNA, the CDR3 is TGTGCCAGCAGCTCCGGTGGGGGGCCCACAGATACGCAGTATTTT.

This clone has only one observation. The rearrangement uses TRBV4-1 and TRBJ1-2; D perhaps matches TRBD1 (5 bases). V lost 0 bases, J lost 1 base, and 12 bases lay in between. In germline, CDR1 is MGHRA, CDR2 YSYEKL. The CDR3 spans 16 residues. CDR3 bases: TGCGCCAGCAGCCAAGAGCGGGGGGACCTTAACTATGGCTACACCTTC. Translation: CASSQERGDLNYGYTF.

The V and J genes are TRBV28 and TRBJ1-2; D gene ambiguous. Deletions cut 3 bases from V and 3 bases from J, with 14 bases between. The CDR3 runs 15 residues. Germline V gene lookup returns CDR1 MDHEN and CDR2 SYDVKM. This CDR3 is CASSFPARQDYGYTF. The CDR3 DNA sequence: TGTGCCAGCAGTTTCCCCGCCAGGCAAGACTATGGCTACACCTTC.

The J gene is TRBJ1-2, the V gene TRBV29-1; D call uncertain. Germline assignment: CDR1 SQVTM and CDR2 ANQGSEA. With 4 bases removed from V and 5 bases from J, the gap between germline ends came to 14 bases. The CDR3 totals 13 residues. DNA for the CDR3: TGCAGCGTTGTCGGACGGTTGTGGTATGGCTACACCTTC. Its translation: CSVVGRLWYGYTF.

This clone was observed a single time. This chain connects TRBV29-1 to TRBJ2-1; TRBD2 matches at 12 bases. Germline V gives CDR1 SQVTM, CDR2 ANQGSEA. The CDR3 spans 17 residues. Losses at the gene ends were 1 base for V and 2 bases for J; bases not matched to a gene: 6. CDR3 region: CSVEAPGLAGAYNEQFF. CDR3 DNA sequence: TGCAGCGTTGAAGCGCCGGGACTAGCGGGCGCCTACAATGAGCAGTTCTTC.

The chain recombines TRBV5-6 with TRBJ2-1; D not certain. The CDR3 has 13 residues. Trimming took 0 bases from V and 6 from J, leaving 7 bases between them. The germline V gene encodes CDR1 SGHDT and CDR2 YYEEEE. Written as DNA, the CDR3 is TGTGCCAGCAGCTTGGCACACCTCAATGAGCAGTTCTTC. Its protein product is CASSLAHLNEQFF.

This chain joins TRBV27 and TRBJ2-7, with D possibly TRBD1 on 6 matching bases. CDR3 length equals 12 residues. Germline CDR1 is MNHEY and CDR2 is SMNVEV (reference sequence). V lost 5 bases and J 2 bases, leaving 7 bases between the germline ends. Written as DNA, the CDR3 is TGTGCCAGCAGTGACAGGACCTACGAGCAGTACTTC. This translates into CASSDRTYEQYF.

The chain is built from TRBV6-5 and TRBJ2-3; 8 bases line up with TRBD1. V shed 0 bases, J shed 6 bases, and the junction held 5 bases outside the gene matches. This CDR3 has 15 amino acids. Germline lookup yields CDR1 MNHEY and CDR2 SVGAGI. CDR3 in DNA: TGTGCCAGCAGTTACTCGGGACAGGTTGCGGATACGCAGTATTTT. This encodes CASSYSGQVADTQYF.

The chain combines TRBV10-2 with TRBJ1-1; TRBD1 agrees at 9 bases. After removal of 9 bases from V and 0 bases from J, the junction contained 5 bases not matched to a gene. The CDR3 is made up of 14 amino acids. Germline values: CDR1 WSHSY, CDR2 SAAADI. This chain's CDR3 is CASDRGDMNTEAFF. CDR3 DNA sequence: TGCGCCAGTGACAGGGGGGACATGAACACTGAAGCTTTCTTT.

The rearrangement links TRBV4-1 to TRBJ2-3; D possibly matches TRBD1 or TRBD2 (5 bases each). Germline values: CDR1 MGHRA, CDR2 YSYEKL. This CDR3 comprises 15 residues. Trimming took off 1 base at V and 4 bases at J, with 12 bases between the two ends. The CDR3 loop is CASSQGSEGPDTQYF. CDR3 coding DNA: TGCGCCAGCAGCCAAGGTTCCGAGGGGCCAGATACGCAGTATTTT.

This clone was picked up a small number of times. At one of its ends the junction is not consistent with the germline gene, which may arise from a read error. This rearrangement joins TRBV7-9 to TRBJ1-5; D not resolved. Germline values: CDR1 SEHNR, CDR2 FQNEAQ (reference sequence). The length of the CDR3 is 12 residues. The CDR3 sequence is CASSLANQPQHF. CDR3 DNA: TGTGCCAGCAGCCTAGCCAATCAGCCCCAGCATTTT. The full variable domain, rest sourced from reference TRBV7-9 and TRBJ1-5, is DTGVSQNPRHKITKRGQNVTFRCDPISEHNRLYWYRQTLGQGPEFLTYFQNEAQLEKSRLLSDRFSAERPKGSFSTLEIQRTEQGDSAMYLCASSLANQPQHFGDGTRLSIL.

The chain joins TRBV5-1 to TRBJ2-5, with 9 bases matching TRBD1. J was trimmed by 5 bases and V by 4 bases; bases with no gene match: 9. The CDR3 length is 15 residues. Germline-derived CDR1 and CDR2 are SGHRS and YFSETQ. CDR3 nucleotides: TGCGCCAGCAGCCTGGGACAGGGTTCTAGGGAGACCCAGTACTTC. Translated, it gives CASSLGQGSRETQYF.